These 20 T cell receptor beta chains were all obtained from the same sample, sequenced in a study of cytotoxic CD8 clonotypes in ibrutinib-treated CLL. Assay used: immunoSEQ multiplex PCR; TCRdb lists only in-frame clones, some missing. The sample records about 160,000 clones, roughly 84% being singletons. The specimen comprised PBMCs, sampled at disease progression, from a patient treated with ibrutinib. The receptors shown here come from a human donor with chronic lymphocytic leukemia.

The count of this clone is one. This chain connects TRBV25-1 to TRBJ2-7; perhaps D is TRBD1 or TRBD2 (5 bases each). Trimming shortened V by 3 bases and J by 6 bases, and 15 bases separated the two germline ends. The CDR3 has 14 residues. Per the germline V gene, CDR1 is MGHDK and CDR2 is SYGVNS. The CDR3 nucleotides read TGTGCCAGCAGTGAGGACTTAGGGGTTGGCGAGCAGTACTTC. Translation: CASSEDLGVGEQYF.

The chain has TRBV28 and TRBJ2-5, with D possibly TRBD1 on 5 matching bases. The V and J ends lost 5 bases and 4 bases respectively, with 17 bases between them. CDR1 and CDR2 (germline): MDHEN, SYDVKM. The CDR3 totals 15 residues. The DNA of the CDR3 is TGTGCCAGCAGTGTTGGTACAGGTTTTGTAGAGACCCAGTACTTC. Translation: CASSVGTGFVETQYF.

This rearrangement joins TRBV29-1 to TRBJ2-7; weak D call: TRBD1 (5 bases). With 5 bases removed from V and 2 bases from J, the gap between germline ends came to 13 bases. CDR3 length: 13 amino acids. CDR1 and CDR2 (germline): SQVTM, ANQGSEA. CDR3 amino acids: CSVLSFRAYEQYF. As DNA, the CDR3 is TGCAGCGTTTTATCCTTCAGGGCCTACGAGCAGTACTTC.

The chain uses TRBV15 and TRBJ2-7; 11 bases are shared with TRBD1. After removal of 1 base from V and 3 bases from J, the junction contained 2 bases not matched to a gene. The germline gives CDR1 LNHNV, CDR2 YYDKDF (reference sequence). The CDR3 extends over 15 amino acids. The CDR3 loop is CATSRGGTGGYEQYF. The CDR3 nucleotides are TGTGCCACCAGCAGAGGCGGGACAGGGGGCTACGAGCAGTACTTC.

The chain recombines TRBV11-3 with TRBJ2-1; weak D call: TRBD1 (6 bases). The CDR3 spans 15 residues. Looked up from germline, CDR1 is SGHNT and CDR2 is YENEEA. V was clipped by 5 bases and J by 1 base, with 12 bases between them. CDR3: CASSDTGLSYNEQFF. The CDR3 nucleotides are TGTGCCAGCAGCGACACAGGGTTGTCCTACAATGAGCAGTTCTTC.

This chain joins TRBV10-1 and TRBJ2-7; 10 bases map to TRBD2. V gave up 8 bases and J gave up 3 bases; unmatched junction bases: 16. The CDR3 is 17 residues long. The V gene's germline CDR1 is WNHNN and CDR2 SYGVQD (reference sequence). The DNA for the CDR3 is TGCGCCAGCCCCCCAGGGGCTAGCGGGAGTCTTGACTACGAGCAGTACTTC. Its translation: CASPPGASGSLDYEQYF.

This chain links TRBV5-1 with TRBJ2-1; D perhaps matches TRBD2 (6 bases). This CDR3 region has 15 residues. Trimming removed 5 bases from V and 5 bases from J, with 17 bases in between. Germline loops: CDR1 SGHRS, CDR2 YFSETQ. CDR3 amino acids: CASRRFQRANNEQFF. CDR3 nucleotides: TGCGCCAGCAGAAGGTTCCAGCGGGCAAACAATGAGCAGTTCTTC.

The V and J genes are TRBV7-3 and TRBJ2-3; TRBD1 matches 9 bases. The CDR3 is 16 amino acids. V dropped 2 bases and J dropped 3; count of bases not matched to a gene: 6. Germline values: CDR1 SGHTA, CDR2 FQGTGA. CDR3 residues: CASSLWDRVVTDTQYF. CDR3 in DNA: TGTGCCAGCAGCTTATGGGACAGGGTTGTAACAGATACGCAGTATTTT.

This clone was found once. The chain uses TRBV25-1 and TRBJ2-5; TRBD1 agrees at 8 bases. The V and J ends lost 3 bases and 2 bases, in that order; junction bases with no gene match: 5. Germline V gives CDR1 MGHDK, CDR2 SYGVNS. The length of the CDR3 is 15 residues. This chain's CDR3 is CASSDIRQGQETQYF. CDR3 DNA: TGTGCCAGCAGTGATATACGACAGGGGCAAGAGACCCAGTACTTC.

This clone showed up just a few times. The chain couples TRBV9 to TRBJ2-2, with D possibly matching TRBD2 (5 bases). The CDR3 runs 15 residues. Germline V gene lookup returns CDR1 SGDLS and CDR2 YYNGEE. V was clipped by 3 bases and J by 7 bases, with 16 bases between them. CDR3 in DNA: TGTGCCAGCAGCGCTGAAGTAGCGAGCGGCGGGGAGCTGTTTTTT. This encodes CASSAEVASGGELFF.

The rearrangement joins TRBV27 to TRBJ1-5; 8 bases fit TRBD1. Germline values: CDR1 MNHEY, CDR2 SMNVEV (reference sequence). V shed 6 bases and J 4 bases; nucleotides not matched to a gene: 14. The CDR3 sequence is 17 residues long. CDR3 in DNA: TGTGCCAGCAGCGGACAGGGAGGCAGATCGGTAAATCAGCCCCAGCATTTT. Residues: CASSGQGGRSVNQPQHF.

This clone was observed a single time. The chain recombines TRBV7-2 with TRBJ2-7, with 9 nucleotides matching TRBD1. Per germline, CDR1 SGHTA and CDR2 FQGNSA. V lost 1 base and J lost 7; bases outside the gene matches: 8. CDR3 length equals 15 residues. The CDR3 protein is CASSLEGTGIGEQYF. The DNA for the CDR3 is TGTGCCAGCAGCTTAGAAGGGACAGGGATAGGTGAGCAGTACTTC.

This chain joins TRBV7-2 and TRBJ2-3; TRBD2 is a possible D gene (6 bases). The CDR3 has 16 amino acids. CDR1 and CDR2 (germline): SGHTA, FQGNSA. V lost 2 bases, J lost 0 bases, and 12 bases lay in between. The CDR3 region is CASSLRTGVSTDTQYF. The CDR3 DNA is TGTGCCAGCAGCTTAAGAACGGGAGTGAGCACAGATACGCAGTATTTT.

The chain joins TRBV7-9 to TRBJ2-1; either TRBD1 or TRBD2 may supply D (5 bases each). Germline V gene sequence: CDR1 SEHNR, CDR2 FQNEAQ (reference sequence). CDR3 length: 12 amino acids. Between the trimmed V and J ends, which lost 11 bases and 8 bases, there was a span of 16 bases. The CDR3 DNA reads TGTGCCTGGGGCTCTAGCCCCCATGAGCAGTTCTTC. This codes for CAWGSSPHEQFF.

The chain joins TRBV7-2 to TRBJ2-1; D is perhaps TRBD1 or TRBD2 (6 bases each). V gave up 4 bases and J gave up 7 bases, with 14 bases separating them. The CDR3 contains 14 residues. In germline, CDR1 is SGHTA, CDR2 FQGNSA. The CDR3 reads CASSSSPGANEQFF. The CDR3 DNA is TGTGCCAGCAGCTCGAGTCCGGGGGCGAATGAGCAGTTCTTC.

The chain uses TRBV11-2 and TRBJ2-3; D unclear. Trimming pared 1 base from V and 6 bases from J, leaving 14 bases between. Germline assignment: CDR1 SGHAT and CDR2 FQNNGV. The CDR3 covers 15 residues. This CDR3 reads CASSLGAPPPDTQYF. The CDR3 nucleotides are TGTGCCAGCAGCTTAGGGGCACCTCCGCCGGATACGCAGTATTTT.

This chain joins TRBV28 and TRBJ2-5; no reliable D call. The CDR3 runs to 16 residues. Germline V lookup: CDR1 MDHEN, CDR2 SYDVKM. Trimming took off 2 bases at V and 1 base at J, with 14 bases between the two ends. The CDR3, as DNA: TGTGCCAGCAGTTTAATACACAGTCGGCTCCAAGAGACCCAGTACTTC. Translation gives CASSLIHSRLQETQYF.

This clone was observed a few times. The V and J genes are TRBV10-1 and TRBJ1-2, with D uncertain. Germline values: CDR1 WNHNN, CDR2 SYGVQD (reference sequence). V lost 0 bases and J 4 bases, leaving 6 bases between the germline ends. The CDR3 is made up of 13 amino acids. As DNA, the CDR3 is TGCGCCAGCAGTGAGTCTACGAGCTATGGCTACACCTTC. This encodes CASSESTSYGYTF.

The chain uses TRBV6-6 and TRBJ1-1; D gene uncertain. V was pared by 1 base and J by 4 bases, with 13 bases between. Per the germline V gene, CDR1 is MNHNY and CDR2 is SVGAGI (reference sequence). This CDR3 has 15 amino acids. In nucleotides, the CDR3 is TGTGCCAGCAGTTACTTCGGAGGGATTCGCACTGAAGCTTTCTTT. It yields the protein CASSYFGGIRTEAFF.

CDR3 sequence reads: CASSVTNTEAFF. For the CDR3, the DNA is TGTGCCAGCAGTGTAACGAACACTGAAGCTTTCTTT. The chain links TRBV28 to TRBJ1-1; D remains unclear. Trimming cost V 5 bases and J 1 base, with 5 bases left between them. There are 12 residues in the CDR3. CDR1 MDHEN and CDR2 SYDVKM come from the germline V gene.